These 16 T cell receptor beta chains share one sample of origin, sequenced in a study of CD8+CD57+ T cells in acquired aplastic anemia. For CDR3 and TCR beta VDJ profiling, genomic DNA was the template used. In TCRdb, the reads were re-called with MiXCR into one record per CDR3 protein. The sample includes about 200,000 distinct CDR3 sequences, around 32% of them seen just once. Sequenced sample: sorted CD4+, CD8+, or CD8+CD57+ T cells (not recorded which) from PBMCs. Receptors were obtained from a human donor in good health, serving as a control.

This chain uses TRBV25-1 with TRBJ2-3; 11 nucleotides match TRBD2. The V gene's germline CDR1 is MGHDK and CDR2 SYGVNS. The CDR3 sequence is 15 residues long. The junction had 9 bases not matched to a gene; V was cut back by 6 bases and J by 7 bases. This CDR3 reads CASRGSGGALHTQYF. CDR3 DNA: TGTGCCAGCAGGGGTAGCGGGGGGGCCCTCCATACGCAGTATTTT. Based on the CDR3 plus reference TRBV25-1 and TRBJ2-3, the full variable domain is EADIYQTPRYLVIGTGKKITLECSQTMGHDKMYWYQQDPGMELHLIHYSYGVNSTEKGDLSSESTVSRIRTEHFPLTLESARPSHTSQYLCASRGSGGALHTQYFGPGTRLTVL.

The chain recombines TRBV18 with TRBJ2-2; D remains unclear. The CDR3 consists of 12 residues. V lost 3 bases and J lost 11, with 10 bases in between. CDR1 and CDR2 from the germline V gene are KGHSH and LQKENI. In DNA, the CDR3 is TGTGCCAGCTCACCTATTCCGGGCGAGCTGTTTTTT. Protein sequence: CASSPIPGELFF.

This clonotype has just a few counts. The V and J genes are TRBV5-4 and TRBJ2-4; D is unresolved. V dropped 4 bases and J dropped 8 bases, with 13 bases sitting between them. In germline, CDR1 is SGHNT, CDR2 YYREEE (reference sequence). The length of the CDR3 is 13 residues. The CDR3, as DNA: TGTGCCAGCAGCCACAGCGATTGGGACATTCAGTACTTC. Amino acid sequence: CASSHSDWDIQYF.

In this sample, this clonotype turned up many times. The V call is TRBV2, the J call TRBJ1-2; D is unresolved. CDR3 length: 13 amino acids. Looked up from germline, CDR1 is SNHLY and CDR2 is FYNNEI. V was shortened by 7 bases and J by 6 bases, with 15 bases between the two germline ends. CDR3 nucleotide sequence: TGTGCCAGCAACAGTTTCGGTACGGATGGCTACACCTTC. It yields the protein CASNSFGTDGYTF.

This clonotype was seen ten or more times. The chain recombines TRBV10-3 with TRBJ2-7; 9 positions agree with TRBD1. The CDR3 has 15 residues. CDR1 is ENHRY and CDR2 is SYGVKD in the germline V gene. V lost 5 bases, J lost 1 base, and 6 bases stayed unmatched. The CDR3 is CAISPLGTGSYEQYF. CDR3 bases: TGTGCCATCAGTCCACTCGGGACAGGGTCCTACGAGCAGTACTTC.

The table lists this clonotype with many counts. The chain has TRBV11-2 and TRBJ2-3, with 13 positions matching TRBD2. J gave up 4 bases and V 5 bases, and 6 bases lay outside the gene matches. CDR1 is SGHAT and CDR2 is FQNNGV in the germline V gene. The CDR3 length is 16 residues. CDR3 DNA: TGTGCCAGCAGCCCCGGGACTAGCGGGATGGCAGATACGCAGTATTTT. This gives the protein CASSPGTSGMADTQYF.

The chain combines TRBV20-1 with TRBJ1-3; 7 bases are shared with TRBD1. Germline CDR1 is DFQATT and CDR2 is SNEGSKA (reference sequence). With V trimmed by 1 base and J by 3 bases, 9 bases remained unmatched. This CDR3 has 16 amino acids. CDR3 in DNA: TGCAGTGCTAGAGCTGCGGAGGGGGCTGGTGGAAACACCATATATTTT. Translated, it gives CSARAAEGAGGNTIYF.

V and J are TRBV30 and TRBJ1-5; weak D call: TRBD1 (6 bases). This CDR3 region has 13 residues. Deletions cut 4 bases from V and 7 bases from J, with 14 bases between. Germline values: CDR1 GTSNPN, CDR2 SVGIG (reference sequence). The CDR3 reads CAWNRGGQQPQHF. The CDR3 region has the DNA TGTGCCTGGAACCGGGGGGGCCAACAGCCCCAGCATTTT.

For this clonotype: Since a much larger clone is just one base distant, this may be a read error. The rearrangement links TRBV5-4 to TRBJ2-6; TRBD1 aligns across 7 bases. Germline-derived CDR1 and CDR2 are SGHNT and YYREEE (reference sequence). The CDR3 has 15 amino acids. This CDR3 reads CARSSGQPGANVLTF. DNA of the CDR3: TGTGCCCGCAGCTCGGGACAGCCTGGGGCCAACGTCCTGACTTTC.

The rearrangement joins TRBV2 to TRBJ1-2; TRBD1 matches 9 bases. This CDR3 contains 15 residues. V gave up 6 bases and J gave up 0 bases; unmatched junction bases: 5. CDR1 and CDR2 (germline): SNHLY, FYNNEI. The CDR3 nucleotides are TGTGCCAGCAGCCGGGACAGGGCCCCTAACTATGGCTACACCTTC. Translation: CASSRDRAPNYGYTF.

This clonotype was picked up many times. This sequence joins TRBV4-1 and TRBJ1-3, with D maybe TRBD1 (5 bases). V shed 0 bases and J shed 5 bases, with 17 bases lying between them. Germline V gene lookup returns CDR1 MGHRA and CDR2 YSYEKL. The CDR3 spans 17 residues. CDR3 nucleotides: TGCGCCAGCAGCCAAGATCGCGGAGGGGCTCGTCGAAACACCATATATTTT. Translated: CASSQDRGGARRNTIYF.

The sample holds many counts of this clonotype. V gene TRBV29-1 combines with J gene TRBJ1-4; 7 nucleotides align to TRBD1. From germline, CDR1 is SQVTM and CDR2 ANQGSEA. Trimming at V came to 4 bases and at J to 4 bases, leaving 3 bases not matched to a gene. The CDR3 consists of 13 residues. CDR3 region: CSVARDSNEKLFF. The CDR3 bases are TGCAGCGTTGCCCGGGACAGTAATGAAAAACTGTTTTTT.

The V call is TRBV3-1, the J call TRBJ1-2; D may be TRBD1 (6 bases). This CDR3 spans 13 amino acids. The germline V gene encodes CDR1 LGHDT and CDR2 YNNKEL (reference sequence). Deletions cut 2 bases from V and 8 bases from J, with 12 bases between. CDR3 loop: CASSQIQGWGYTF. The CDR3 coding sequence is TGTGCCAGCAGCCAAATACAGGGTTGGGGCTACACCTTC.

This clonotype was detected many times. The rearrangement links TRBV11-2 to TRBJ2-5, with D possibly being TRBD1 (6 bases). The V gene's germline CDR1 is SGHAT and CDR2 FQNNGV. The CDR3 runs 15 residues. Trimming removed 3 bases from V and 9 bases from J, with 20 bases in between. The CDR3 nucleotides are TGTGCCAGCAGCTTGGGGGCGATCTTAAGGAGTGCCCAGTACTTC. Translating it yields CASSLGAILRSAQYF.

This chain's CDR3 is CASSESGPGGYNEQFF. Here the CDR3 DNA reads TGTGCCAGCAGTGAATCGGGGCCGGGAGGTTACAATGAGCAGTTCTTC. V is TRBV25-1 and J is TRBJ2-1; 7 nucleotides line up with TRBD2. Looked up from germline, CDR1 is MGHDK and CDR2 is SYGVNS. This CDR3 is built from 16 residues. V lost 1 base and J lost 4; bases outside the gene matches: 7.

Worth noting for this clonotype: A junction boundary mismatches the germline segment, possibly from a read error. This chain uses TRBV5-1 with TRBJ2-5; no reliable D call. The CDR3 consists of 14 residues. Germline CDR1 and CDR2: SGHRS and YFSETQ. CDR3 loop: CASSLTATQEAQYF. CDR3 nucleotide sequence: TGCGCCAGCAGCTTGACGGCCACCCAAGAGGCCCAGTACTTC.